This record looks at one TCR beta chain sequence and its context. Other DNA variants within this sample encode the same CDR3. The sample is drawn from a study of shared clonotypes between healthy human individuals. Study context: There were three CD4 naive, three CD4 memory, two CD8 naive and one CD8 memory plates per donor.

Each cell subset's genomic DNA was divided evenly among several immunoSEQ plates. Authors' analysis steps: ImmunoSEQ only sent back junction sequences with no quality scores, so filtering was done differently. The repertoire was sequenced with immunoSEQ multiplex PCR; TCRdb's copy has only in-frame clones and lacks some. V and J calls and clone size come straight from that table; D and trimming were deduced from the DNA. The sample comprises some 1,900,000 clones, approximately 94% of which are singletons, and under 1.5% rests with the top ten. The naive CD8 population came from CD45RO-negative cells selected for CCR7, without terminally differentiated effector memory CD45RA+ cells. J gave up 2 bases and V 5 bases, and 6 bases lay outside the gene matches. Germline V lookup: CDR1 SGHRS, CDR2 YFSETQ. The CDR3 runs 15 residues.

The specimen sequenced was naive CD8+ T cells sorted from blood. This receptor was taken from a man aged 18 to 30 in good health. The chain carries TRBV5-1 and TRBJ2-1, with 8 nucleotides matching TRBD1. The DNA for the CDR3 is TGCGCCAGCAGTTTAGGACAGGGAACCTACAATGAGCAGTTCTTC. Its protein is CASSLGQGTYNEQFF. Variable domain in full (rest from reference TRBV5-1 and TRBJ2-1): KAGVTQTPRYLIKTRGQQVTLSCSPISGHRSVSWYQQTPGQGLQFLFEYFSETQRNKGNFPGRFSGRQFSNSRSEMNVSTLELGDSALYLCASSLGQGTYNEQFFGPGTRLTVL.